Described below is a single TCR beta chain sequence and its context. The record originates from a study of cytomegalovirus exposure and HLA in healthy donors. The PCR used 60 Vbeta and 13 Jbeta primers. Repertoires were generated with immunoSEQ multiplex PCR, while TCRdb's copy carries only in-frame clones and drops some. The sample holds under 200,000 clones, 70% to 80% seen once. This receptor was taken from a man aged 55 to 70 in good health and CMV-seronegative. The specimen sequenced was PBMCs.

The CDR3 DNA reads TGTGCCAGCAGCGCACTAGCGGGGGGCGCCTACGAGCAGTACTTC. Encoded protein: CASSALAGGAYEQYF. This chain joins TRBV9 and TRBJ2-7; 12 bases match TRBD2. The ends lost 3 bases at V and 2 bases at J; junction bases unmatched: 3. Germline CDR1 reads SGDLS; CDR2 reads YYNGEE. The CDR3 extends over 15 amino acids.